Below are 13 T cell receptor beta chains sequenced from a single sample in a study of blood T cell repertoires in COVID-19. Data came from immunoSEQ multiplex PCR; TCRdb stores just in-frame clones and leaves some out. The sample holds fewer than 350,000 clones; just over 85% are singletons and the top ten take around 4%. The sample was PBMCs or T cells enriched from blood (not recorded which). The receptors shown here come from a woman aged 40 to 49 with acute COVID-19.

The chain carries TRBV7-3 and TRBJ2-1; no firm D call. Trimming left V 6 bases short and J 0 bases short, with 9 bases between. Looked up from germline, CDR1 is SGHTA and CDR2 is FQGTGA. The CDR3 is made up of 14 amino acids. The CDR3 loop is CASSLTSSYNEQFF. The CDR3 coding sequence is TGTGCCAGCAGTCTTACGAGCTCCTACAATGAGCAGTTCTTC.

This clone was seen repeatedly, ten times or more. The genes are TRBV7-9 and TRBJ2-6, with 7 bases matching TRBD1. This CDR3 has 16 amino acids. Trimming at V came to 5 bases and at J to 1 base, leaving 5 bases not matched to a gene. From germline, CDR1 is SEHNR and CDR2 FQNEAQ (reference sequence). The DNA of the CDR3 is TGTGCCAGCAGCCCAGACAGGGTATCTGGGGCCAACGTCCTGACTTTC. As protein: CASSPDRVSGANVLTF.

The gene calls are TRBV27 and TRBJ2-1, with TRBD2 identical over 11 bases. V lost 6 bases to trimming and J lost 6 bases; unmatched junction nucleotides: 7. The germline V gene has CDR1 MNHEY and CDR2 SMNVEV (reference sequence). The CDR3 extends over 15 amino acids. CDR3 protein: CASRPSGTSGNEQFF. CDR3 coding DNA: TGTGCCAGCAGGCCGTCCGGGACTAGCGGCAATGAGCAGTTCTTC.

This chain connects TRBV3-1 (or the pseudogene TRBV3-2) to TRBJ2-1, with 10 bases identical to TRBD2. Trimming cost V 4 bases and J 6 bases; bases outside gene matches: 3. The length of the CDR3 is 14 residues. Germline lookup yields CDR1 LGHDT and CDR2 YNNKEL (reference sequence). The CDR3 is CASSLTSGANEQFF. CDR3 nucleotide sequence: TGTGCCAGCAGCCTAACTAGCGGGGCCAATGAGCAGTTCTTC.

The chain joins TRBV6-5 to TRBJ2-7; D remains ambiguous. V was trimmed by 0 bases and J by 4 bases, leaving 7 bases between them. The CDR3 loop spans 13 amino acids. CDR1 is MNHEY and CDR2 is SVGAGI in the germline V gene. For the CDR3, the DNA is TGTGCCAGCAGTTACTCGATCGGGTACGAGCAGTACTTC. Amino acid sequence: CASSYSIGYEQYF.

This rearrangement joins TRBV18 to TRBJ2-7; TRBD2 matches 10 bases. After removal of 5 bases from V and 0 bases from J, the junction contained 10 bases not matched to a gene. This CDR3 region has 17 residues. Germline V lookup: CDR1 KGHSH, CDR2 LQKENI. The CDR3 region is CASSSLAGDRPSYEQYF. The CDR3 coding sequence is TGTGCCAGCTCAAGCCTAGCGGGAGACCGACCCTCCTACGAGCAGTACTTC.

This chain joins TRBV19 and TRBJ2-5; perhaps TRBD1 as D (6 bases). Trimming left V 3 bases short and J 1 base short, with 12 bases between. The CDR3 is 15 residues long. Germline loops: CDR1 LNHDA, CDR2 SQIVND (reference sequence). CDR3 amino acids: CASSMLGQIQETQYF. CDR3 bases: TGTGCCAGTAGTATGCTAGGACAGATCCAAGAGACCCAGTACTTC.

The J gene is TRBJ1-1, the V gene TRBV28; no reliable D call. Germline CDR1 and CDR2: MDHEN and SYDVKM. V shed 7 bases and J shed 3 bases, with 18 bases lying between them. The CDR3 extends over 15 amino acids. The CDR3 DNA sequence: TGTGCCAGCACACCTGGCGGGGTCCGGGACACTGAAGCTTTCTTT. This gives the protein CASTPGGVRDTEAFF.

This CDR3 is CASSGLLTAQYF. The CDR3, as DNA: TGTGCCAGCAGTGGTTTATTAACGGCCCAGTACTTC. The J gene is TRBJ2-5, the V gene TRBV2; D is ambiguous. In germline, CDR1 is SNHLY, CDR2 FYNNEI. V was shortened by 4 bases and J by 9 bases, with 12 bases between the two germline ends. CDR3 size: 12 residues.

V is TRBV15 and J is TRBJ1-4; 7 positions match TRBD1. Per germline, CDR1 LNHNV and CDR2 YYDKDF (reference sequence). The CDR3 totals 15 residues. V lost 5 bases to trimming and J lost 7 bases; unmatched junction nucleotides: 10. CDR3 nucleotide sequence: TGTGCCACCAGCTCGGCCTCAGGGGGGAGTGAAAAACTGTTTTTT. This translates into CATSSASGGSEKLFF.

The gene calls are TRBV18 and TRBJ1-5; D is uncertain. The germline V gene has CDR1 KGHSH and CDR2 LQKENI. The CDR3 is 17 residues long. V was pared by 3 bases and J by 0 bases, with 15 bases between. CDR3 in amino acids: CASSPPVEDYSNQPQHF. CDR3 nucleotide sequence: TGTGCCAGCTCACCCCCCGTTGAGGACTATAGCAATCAGCCCCAGCATTTT. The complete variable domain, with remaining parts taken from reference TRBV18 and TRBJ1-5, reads NAGVMQNPRHLVRRRGQEARLRCSPMKGHSHVYWYRQLPEEGLKFMVYLQKENIIDESGMPKERFSAEFPKEGPSILRIQQVVRGDSAAYFCASSPPVEDYSNQPQHFGDGTRLSIL.

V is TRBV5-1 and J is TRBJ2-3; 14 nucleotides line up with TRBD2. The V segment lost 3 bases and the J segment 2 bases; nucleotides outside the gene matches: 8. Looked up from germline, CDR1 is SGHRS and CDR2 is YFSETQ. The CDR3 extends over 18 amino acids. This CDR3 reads CASSSGTSGGPNTDTQYF. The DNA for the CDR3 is TGCGCCAGCAGCTCCGGGACTAGCGGGGGCCCAAACACAGATACGCAGTATTTT.

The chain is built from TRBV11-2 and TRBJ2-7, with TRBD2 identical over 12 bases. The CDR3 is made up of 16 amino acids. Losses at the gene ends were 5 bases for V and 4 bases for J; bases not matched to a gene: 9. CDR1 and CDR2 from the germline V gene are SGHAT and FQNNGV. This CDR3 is CASSPQLAGGVYEQYF. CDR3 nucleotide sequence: TGTGCCAGCAGCCCACAACTAGCGGGGGGAGTGTACGAGCAGTACTTC.